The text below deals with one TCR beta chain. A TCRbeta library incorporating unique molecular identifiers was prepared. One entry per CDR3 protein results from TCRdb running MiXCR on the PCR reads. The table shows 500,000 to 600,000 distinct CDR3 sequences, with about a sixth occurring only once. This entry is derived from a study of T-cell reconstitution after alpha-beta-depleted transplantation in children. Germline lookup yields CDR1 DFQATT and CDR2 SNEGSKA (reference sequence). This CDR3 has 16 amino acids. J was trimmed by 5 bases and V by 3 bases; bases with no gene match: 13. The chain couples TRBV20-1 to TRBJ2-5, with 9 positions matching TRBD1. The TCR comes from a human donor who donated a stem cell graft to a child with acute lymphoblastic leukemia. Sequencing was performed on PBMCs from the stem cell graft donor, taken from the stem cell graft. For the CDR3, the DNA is TGCAGTGCTAGGGGATTGACAGGGGGAGCAGAGGAGACCCAGTACTTC. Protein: CSARGLTGGAEETQYF.